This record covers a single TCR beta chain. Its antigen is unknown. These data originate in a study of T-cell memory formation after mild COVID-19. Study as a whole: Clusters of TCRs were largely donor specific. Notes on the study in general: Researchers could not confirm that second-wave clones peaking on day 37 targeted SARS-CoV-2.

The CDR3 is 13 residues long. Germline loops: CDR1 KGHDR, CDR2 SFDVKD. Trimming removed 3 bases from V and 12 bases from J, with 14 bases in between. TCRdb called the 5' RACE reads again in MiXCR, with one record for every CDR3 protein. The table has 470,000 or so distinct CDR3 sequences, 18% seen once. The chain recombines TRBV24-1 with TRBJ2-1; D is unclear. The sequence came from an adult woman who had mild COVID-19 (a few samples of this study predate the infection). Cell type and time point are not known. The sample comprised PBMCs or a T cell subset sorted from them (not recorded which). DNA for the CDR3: TGTGCCACCAGTGATAGGCGTGTGGGCCCGCAGTTCTTC. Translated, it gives CATSDRRVGPQFF.